This TCR beta chain was retrieved from a study of cytomegalovirus exposure and HLA in healthy donors. Study in general: The 650 to 850 first-cohort repertoires and the 95 to 150 validation repertoires shared the same platform, a later analysis reported.

CDR1 and CDR2 from the germline V gene are GTSNPN and SVGIG (reference sequence). Trimming at V came to 3 bases and at J to 1 base, leaving 3 bases not matched to a gene. The CDR3 consists of 14 residues. Points from the study as a whole: High specificity and sensitivity for cytomegalovirus status were reported for the classifier. Specificity for CMV antigens was confirmed in vitro for a few of the CMV-associated chains.

To note about this clone: Its antigen is still unknown.

Here immunoSEQ multiplex PCR was the method, and the copy in TCRdb shows in-frame clones only, minus some. Here the sample spans about 250,000 clones, about 90% being singletons. This receptor was taken from a man aged 18 to 30 in good health and CMV-seropositive. This chain links TRBV30 with TRBJ1-2; 9 bases are shared with TRBD1. Input material: PBMCs. Here the CDR3 reads CAWSHRGLNYGYTF. The CDR3 DNA sequence: TGTGCCTGGAGCCACAGGGGGCTTAACTATGGCTACACCTTC. The complete variable domain, with remaining parts taken from reference TRBV30 and TRBJ1-2, reads SQTIHQWPATLVQPVGSPLSLECTVEGTSNPNLYWYRQAAGRGLQLLFYSVGIGQISSEVPQNLSASRPQDRQFILSSKKLLLSDSGFYLCAWSHRGLNYGYTFGSGTRLTVV.